Below are 6 T cell receptor beta chains sequenced from a single sample in a study of T cells in Graves' hyperthyroidism and ophthalmopathy. What was amplified from RNA transcripts were TCR beta CDR3 regions. The HTBI set primed first-round TCR CDR3 RT-PCR. TCRdb reprocessed the multiplex PCR reads via MiXCR and lists one record per CDR3 protein. The sample carries roughly 420,000 distinct CDR3 sequences, around 14% recorded once. What was sequenced was blood. The receptors come from a woman between 18 and 30 years old with Graves' hyperthyroidism.

This clonotype was found many times. The genes are TRBV5-1 and TRBJ1-2; 10 positions agree with TRBD1. V trimming: 4 bases; J trimming: 7 bases; junction bases outside the gene matches: 7. The CDR3 is 14 residues long. Germline CDR1 and CDR2: SGHRS and YFSETQ. As DNA, the CDR3 is TGCGCCAGCAGCGCGACGACAGGGGGCACTGGCTACACCTTC. Translated, it gives CASSATTGGTGYTF.

The chain combines TRBV5-1 with TRBJ1-1, with D possibly matching TRBD1 (5 bases). This CDR3 has 15 amino acids. The V end lost 0 bases, the J end lost 4 bases, and 13 bases lay between the germline ends. Germline CDR1 SGHRS, CDR2 YFSETQ. The CDR3 here is CASSLVTGRGTEAFF. CDR3 nucleotide sequence: TGCGCCAGCAGCTTGGTAACAGGACGTGGCACTGAAGCTTTCTTT. Full variable domain (missing parts from reference TRBV5-1 and TRBJ1-1): KAGVTQTPRYLIKTRGQQVTLSCSPISGHRSVSWYQQTPGQGLQFLFEYFSETQRNKGNFPGRFSGRQFSNSRSEMNVSTLELGDSALYLCASSLVTGRGTEAFFGQGTRLTVV.

J is TRBJ2-5 and V is TRBV12-3 or TRBV12-4; 11 bases line up with TRBD1. The CDR3 runs 17 residues. J gave up 1 base and V 5 bases, and 9 bases lay outside the gene matches. CDR3 nucleotides: TGTGCCAGCAGTCTGGCCCTCGGGACAGGGGGCCAAGAGACCCAGTACTTC. As protein: CASSLALGTGGQETQYF.

This clonotype was picked up many times. The V gene is TRBV7-8, the J gene TRBJ1-6; D not resolved. The CDR3 runs to 16 residues. Trimming shortened V by 5 bases and J by 2 bases, and 13 bases separated the two germline ends. CDR1 and CDR2 from the germline V gene are SGHVS and FQNEAQ. The CDR3 nucleotides read TGTGCCAGCAGCCTATACGAGGGAGCCTATAATTCACCCCTCCACTTT. It is translated as CASSLYEGAYNSPLHF.

As regards this clonotype: This may be a read error: a much more frequent sequence differs by one nucleotide. The chain employs TRBV27 and TRBJ2-7; no firm D call. The CDR3 has 13 residues. Trimming took 2 bases from V and 5 from J, leaving 10 bases between them. CDR1 MNHEY and CDR2 SMNVEV come from the germline V gene (reference sequence). In DNA form, the CDR3 reads TGTGCCAGCAGTTTAAAGAGGACCCACGAGCAGTACTTC. It codes for CASSLKRTHEQYF.

This clonotype was recorded many times. The rearrangement uses TRBV24-1 and TRBJ1-2; D ambiguous. The CDR3 sequence is 13 residues long. Trimming shortened V by 4 bases and J by 0 bases, and 5 bases separated the two germline ends. Germline CDR1 KGHDR, CDR2 SFDVKD. The CDR3 DNA sequence: TGTGCCACCAGTGACACATCTAACTATGGCTACACCTTC. Its translation: CATSDTSNYGYTF.